A single sample gave rise to the 28 T cell receptor beta chains below, sequenced in a study of identical twins. Via MiXCR, TCRdb re-called the 5' RACE reads, giving one row per CDR3 protein. The sample includes roughly 250,000 distinct CDR3 sequences, 7.5% of them seen just once. In addition, the sample was reused for a study of yellow fever vaccine responses in identical twins.

The material sequenced was CD8+ T cells sorted from blood. These receptors were taken from a woman under 30 in good health.

The chain uses TRBV20-1 and TRBJ1-6, with unresolved D. The CDR3 is made up of 14 amino acids. V was cut by 7 bases and J by 0 bases, with 10 bases left in between. Germline CDR1 is DFQATT and CDR2 is SNEGSKA (reference sequence). CDR3 bases: TGCAGTGTCGAGCCGAGCTCCTATAATTCACCCCTCCACTTT. It translates to CSVEPSSYNSPLHF.

This clonotype was recorded many times. The V call is TRBV3-1, the J call TRBJ2-1; tentative D call: TRBD1 (5 bases). From germline, CDR1 is LGHDT and CDR2 YNNKEL (reference sequence). Trimming shortened V by 0 bases and J by 5 bases, and 11 bases separated the two germline ends. This CDR3 contains 15 residues. Here the CDR3 reads CASSQDRLQDNEQFF. For the CDR3, the DNA is TGTGCCAGCAGCCAAGATCGATTACAGGACAATGAGCAGTTCTTC.

The chain employs TRBV10-2 and TRBJ2-7; D gene uncertain. Between the trimmed V and J ends, which lost 2 bases and 0 bases, there was a span of 5 bases. The germline V gene has CDR1 WSHSY and CDR2 SAAADI. The CDR3 covers 13 residues. The CDR3 sequence is CASSEASSYEQYV. The CDR3 DNA reads TGCGCCAGCAGTGAGGCTAGCTCCTACGAGCAGTACGTC.

The sample holds many counts of this clonotype. Here the CDR3 DNA reads TGCGCCAGCAGCTTAACCGGGCCTCTCTCCACAGATACGCAGTATTTT. It yields the protein CASSLTGPLSTDTQYF. The chain has TRBV4-1 and TRBJ2-3; the D is unclear. V lost 5 bases, J lost 2 bases, and 17 bases lay in between. This CDR3 has 16 amino acids. Germline V gene data show CDR1 as MGHRA and CDR2 as YSYEKL.

This clonotype was seen more than once but under ten times. This chain uses TRBV27 with TRBJ2-6; TRBD1 might be the D (6 bases). The CDR3 runs 16 residues. Trimming pared 3 bases from V and 2 bases from J, leaving 11 bases between. CDR1 and CDR2 from the germline V gene are MNHEY and SMNVEV (reference sequence). The CDR3 loop reads CASSFTKGAGANVLTF. CDR3 nucleotides: TGTGCCAGCAGTTTTACTAAGGGGGCTGGGGCCAACGTCCTGACTTTC.

This clonotype was counted only a few times. This rearrangement joins TRBV27 to TRBJ1-5; TRBD1 is a possible D gene (6 bases). Germline V CDR1 and CDR2: MNHEY, SMNVEV (reference sequence). Trimming took off 2 bases at V and 6 bases at J, with 11 bases between the two ends. The CDR3 has 14 residues. CDR3 region: CASSLRGASQPQHF. CDR3 sequence (DNA): TGTGCCAGCAGTTTACGGGGGGCGTCTCAGCCCCAGCATTTT.

This clonotype came up many times. This chain joins TRBV4-1 and TRBJ2-1; 12 bases align to TRBD2. The CDR3 loop spans 18 amino acids. Germline trimming cut 2 bases from V and 2 bases from J; bases unmatched to any gene: 7. Germline V gene sequence: CDR1 MGHRA, CDR2 YSYEKL. The CDR3 DNA reads TGCGCCAGCAGCCAATCTAGCGGGGGGGCCGTCGCCTACAATGAGCAGTTCTTC. Protein sequence: CASSQSSGGAVAYNEQFF.

This clonotype was counted between two and nine times. The chain joins TRBV6-2 or TRBV6-3 to TRBJ2-3; D is possibly TRBD1 (6 bases). Per the germline V gene, CDR1 is MNHEY and CDR2 is SVGEGT. The V gene lost 0 bases and the J gene lost 0 bases, with 13 bases spanning the gap. This CDR3 comprises 17 residues. CDR3 amino acids: CASSYSILQGSTDTQYF. CDR3 bases: TGTGCCAGCAGTTACTCGATACTCCAGGGGAGCACAGATACGCAGTATTTT.

This clonotype appeared a few times. The chain combines TRBV20-1 with TRBJ2-7; 11 bases are shared with TRBD2. This CDR3 comprises 14 residues. With 5 bases clipped from V and 6 bases from J, the junction kept 9 bases outside the gene matches. Germline CDR1 reads DFQATT; CDR2 reads SNEGSKA (reference sequence). The chain's CDR3 is CSASSGTSGIEQYF. The CDR3 DNA reads as TGCAGTGCTTCTTCCGGGACTAGCGGTATCGAGCAGTACTTC.

There are many counts of this clonotype. The chain employs TRBV6-4 and TRBJ2-3; TRBD2 aligns across 16 bases. Germline CDR1 MRHNA, CDR2 SNTAGT. V lost 3 bases and J lost 4; bases outside the gene matches: 1. CDR3 length: 16 amino acids. The CDR3 DNA follows: TGTGCCAGCAGTGAAGGGACTAGCGGGGGGGCAGATACGCAGTATTTT. Its translation is CASSEGTSGGADTQYF.

This clonotype was seen ten or more times. CDR3 residues: CSARDVSRGSDTQYF. Written as DNA, the CDR3 is TGCAGTGCTAGAGATGTATCCCGAGGGTCAGATACGCAGTATTTT. The gene calls are TRBV20-1 and TRBJ2-3; D is possibly TRBD2 (5 bases). Germline CDR1 DFQATT, CDR2 SNEGSKA (reference sequence). The V end was cut by 0 bases, the J end by 4 bases, with 14 bases between. The CDR3 contains 15 residues.

V is TRBV5-1 and J is TRBJ2-2; 7 positions agree with TRBD1. The CDR3 runs to 18 residues. J lost 0 bases, V lost 3 bases, and 11 bases had no gene match. Germline V gene data show CDR1 as SGHRS and CDR2 as YFSETQ. CDR3 sequence (DNA): TGCGCCAGCAGCTCAGGAAGTGGTGGACAGGCGAACACCGGGGAGCTGTTTTTT. It translates to CASSSGSGGQANTGELFF.

This clonotype was seen a handful of times. The chain recombines TRBV7-3 with TRBJ1-2, with 10 bases identical to TRBD1. The V gene's germline CDR1 is SGHTA and CDR2 FQGTGA. With V trimmed by 5 bases and J by 7 bases, 7 bases remained unmatched. This CDR3 comprises 14 residues. In DNA, the CDR3 is TGTGCCAGCAGCGAACGACAGGGGGCTTTTGGCTACACCTTC. Encoded protein: CASSERQGAFGYTF.

This clonotype was observed a handful of times. The gene calls are TRBV24-1 and TRBJ2-3; TRBD1 is a possible D gene (6 bases). The germline gives CDR1 KGHDR, CDR2 SFDVKD. This CDR3 spans 17 amino acids. V gave up 9 bases and J gave up 1 base, with 22 bases separating them. CDR3 sequence (DNA): TGTGCCACCGGCCCCGGAGGACAGCGTTTTGGCACAGATACGCAGTATTTT. The encoded protein is CATGPGGQRFGTDTQYF.

This clonotype was counted a few times. V gene TRBV6-2 or TRBV6-3 combines with J gene TRBJ2-5; 8 nucleotides match TRBD2. This CDR3 comprises 16 residues. The germline V gene encodes CDR1 MNHEY and CDR2 SVGEGT. Germline trimming cut 6 bases from V and 4 bases from J; bases unmatched to any gene: 13. CDR3 in amino acids: CASSQLSGGAPETQYF. The DNA of the CDR3 is TGTGCCAGCAGCCAACTTTCCGGGGGGGCCCCAGAGACCCAGTACTTC.

This clonotype was seen many times. The chain has TRBV3-1 and TRBJ2-3, with TRBD2 identical over 9 bases. V lost 5 bases, J lost 2 bases, and 5 bases stayed unmatched. This CDR3 is 15 amino acids long. CDR1 and CDR2 (germline): LGHDT, YNNKEL (reference sequence). CDR3 in amino acids: CASSDPSGVTDTQYF. The CDR3 region has the DNA TGTGCCAGCAGCGACCCTAGCGGGGTCACAGATACGCAGTATTTT.

This chain connects TRBV5-6 to TRBJ2-5; a weak D match, TRBD2 (5 bases). From germline, CDR1 is SGHDT and CDR2 YYEEEE. The length of the CDR3 is 13 residues. Trimming left V 4 bases short and J 2 bases short, with 9 bases between. The CDR3 DNA sequence: TGTGCCAGCAGCCCAACTAGTCAAGAGACCCAGTACTTC. This translates into CASSPTSQETQYF.

The chain joins TRBV9 to TRBJ1-2; 10 bases line up with TRBD1. With V trimmed by 3 bases and J by 8 bases, 10 bases remained unmatched. The CDR3 runs 15 residues. Looked up from germline, CDR1 is SGDLS and CDR2 is YYNGEE. CDR3 coding DNA: TGTGCCAGCAGCGGGGCCGGGACAGGGGCTTTAGGCTACACCTTC. Amino acid sequence: CASSGAGTGALGYTF. Using reference TRBV9 and TRBJ1-2 for the parts outside the CDR3, the full variable domain is DSGVTQTPKHLITATGQRVTLRCSPRSGDLSVYWYQQSLDQGLQFLIQYYNGEERAKGNILERFSAQQFPDLHSELNLSSLELGDSALYFCASSGAGTGALGYTFGSGTRLTVV.

This clonotype was found a few times. The chain joins TRBV3-1 to TRBJ2-7; TRBD2 aligns across 8 bases. The germline V gene has CDR1 LGHDT and CDR2 YNNKEL (reference sequence). Losses at the gene ends were 1 base for V and 0 bases for J; bases not matched to a gene: 8. This CDR3 comprises 17 residues. The CDR3 reads CASSQASAGALSYEQYF. The CDR3 nucleotides read TGTGCCAGCAGCCAAGCTTCAGCGGGAGCACTCTCCTACGAGCAGTACTTC.

This clonotype has at least ten counts. The chain couples TRBV20-1 to TRBJ1-2; D call uncertain. Trimming removed 6 bases at V and 4 bases at J, with 15 bases between. The CDR3 covers 13 residues. Germline V gives CDR1 DFQATT, CDR2 SNEGSKA (reference sequence). Written as DNA, the CDR3 is TGCAGTGCGGAAGTACAAAAAAGCTATGGCTACACCTTC. Its translation: CSAEVQKSYGYTF.

In its sample, this clonotype was seen a few times. This chain connects TRBV6-5 to TRBJ1-1, with TRBD1 matching over 11 bases. The J segment lost 2 bases and the V segment lost 0 bases, leaving 2 bases of the junction unmatched. CDR1 is MNHEY, CDR2 SVGAGI, per germline. This CDR3 spans 16 amino acids. The CDR3 reads CASSYSGTGGNTEAFF. The DNA of the CDR3 is TGTGCCAGCAGTTACTCGGGGACAGGGGGAAACACTGAAGCTTTCTTT.

This clonotype was observed a few times. This chain uses TRBV4-1 with TRBJ2-7, with 8 nucleotides matching TRBD1. V gave up 4 bases and J gave up 3 bases; unmatched junction bases: 8. The CDR3 covers 15 residues. The germline V gene has CDR1 MGHRA and CDR2 YSYEKL. The CDR3 DNA sequence: TGCGCCAGCAGCCCAGGGGGCTCGACGCTCTACGAGCAGTACTTC. Encoded protein: CASSPGGSTLYEQYF.

This clonotype was detected only a few times. This rearrangement joins TRBV2 to TRBJ1-1; a possible D gene is TRBD1 (5 bases). Germline CDR1 and CDR2: SNHLY and FYNNEI. Trimming pared 6 bases from V and 1 base from J, leaving 12 bases between. The CDR3 contains 14 residues. The CDR3 nucleotides read TGTGCCAGCAGAAACCCTCAGGGGAACACTGAAGCTTTCTTT. Its translation is CASRNPQGNTEAFF.

The chain has TRBV5-6 and TRBJ1-1; 9 nucleotides match TRBD1. Trimming cost V 6 bases and J 7 bases; bases outside gene matches: 10. Germline CDR1 SGHDT, CDR2 YYEEEE. This CDR3 has 14 residues. The CDR3 DNA reads TGTGCCAGCACCTACCACGGGACAGGGAGTGAAGCTTTCTTT. This encodes CASTYHGTGSEAFF.

This clonotype has more than one count but fewer than ten. The chain uses TRBV19 and TRBJ2-1; D tentatively reads TRBD1 or TRBD2 (5 bases each). CDR3 size: 13 residues. Looked up from germline, CDR1 is LNHDA and CDR2 is SQIVND (reference sequence). V gave up 7 bases and J gave up 3 bases, with 10 bases separating them. The chain's CDR3 is CASNRGDYNEQFF. CDR3 in DNA: TGTGCCAGTAATCGAGGGGACTACAATGAGCAGTTCTTC.

The rearrangement uses TRBV10-3 and TRBJ1-1, with a possible D match to TRBD1 (6 bases). Trimming shortened V by 6 bases and J by 0 bases, and 11 bases separated the two germline ends. CDR1 and CDR2 (germline): ENHRY, SYGVKD. The CDR3 is 14 amino acids. DNA of the CDR3: TGTGCCATCAGACAGGGAATCATGAACACTGAAGCTTTCTTT. This sequence encodes CAIRQGIMNTEAFF.

This clonotype was found a few times. The V gene is TRBV4-1, the J gene TRBJ2-7; tentative D call: TRBD2 (5 bases). The V end lost 0 bases, the J end lost 2 bases, and 11 bases lay between the germline ends. This CDR3 spans 15 amino acids. Germline V gives CDR1 MGHRA, CDR2 YSYEKL. CDR3 residues: CASSQDNWEPYEQYF. CDR3 bases: TGCGCCAGCAGCCAAGATAATTGGGAGCCCTACGAGCAGTACTTC.

This clonotype was seen a handful of times. The rearrangement uses TRBV24-1 and TRBJ2-5; tentatively, D is TRBD1 (5 bases). Looked up from germline, CDR1 is KGHDR and CDR2 is SFDVKD. Trimming pared 9 bases from V and 2 bases from J, leaving 12 bases between. This CDR3 comprises 13 residues. In DNA, the CDR3 is TGTGCCACCGGAGACAGAACTCAAGAGACCCAGTACTTC. It is translated as CATGDRTQETQYF.